These 22 T cell receptor beta chains share one sample of origin, sequenced in a study of blood T cell repertoires in COVID-19. Clones were read by immunoSEQ multiplex PCR, and TCRdb kept only the in-frame ones, dropping some. The sample has 300,000 or so clones; about 88% are singletons. Specimen: peripheral blood. The receptor set was obtained from a man in his 70s with acute or convalescent COVID-19.

CDR3 region: CASSSWDYGEKLFF. The DNA for the CDR3 is TGCGCCAGCAGCTCCTGGGACTATGGTGAAAAACTGTTTTTT. V gene TRBV5-1 combines with J gene TRBJ1-4; D perhaps matches TRBD1 (5 bases). The CDR3 spans 14 residues. Germline CDR1 SGHRS, CDR2 YFSETQ. V was cut by 3 bases and J by 7 bases, with 13 bases left in between.

The count of this clone is one. This chain connects TRBV25-1 to TRBJ1-6; D is unclear. Germline V gene lookup returns CDR1 MGHDK and CDR2 SYGVNS. Trimming cost V 1 base and J 7 bases, with 5 bases left between them. The CDR3 spans 13 residues. The CDR3 here is CASSESGNSPLHF. In DNA form, the CDR3 reads TGTGCCAGCAGTGAATCCGGGAATTCACCCCTCCACTTT.

J is TRBJ2-5 and V is TRBV11-2; D remains unclear. The CDR3 runs 13 residues. The germline gives CDR1 SGHAT, CDR2 FQNNGV. The V end was cut by 0 bases, the J end by 2 bases, with 4 bases between. CDR3 coding DNA: TGTGCCAGCAGCTTAGAATCTCAAGAGACCCAGTACTTC. Its translation: CASSLESQETQYF.

CDR3 in DNA: TGTGCCAGCAGCCCACGAAGCGGGGGTGTGGAAGAGACCCAGTACTTC. It codes for CASSPRSGGVEETQYF. The rearrangement uses TRBV4-2 and TRBJ2-5; 8 bases align to TRBD2. The CDR3 is 16 residues long. V was clipped by 4 bases and J by 3 bases; unmatched bases: 10. Germline lookup yields CDR1 LGHNA and CDR2 YNFKEQ.

The V gene is TRBV19, the J gene TRBJ1-2; 10 bases fit TRBD1. The length of the CDR3 is 14 residues. From germline, CDR1 is LNHDA and CDR2 SQIVND (reference sequence). With V trimmed by 5 bases and J by 1 base, 1 base remained unmatched. CDR3: CASSRDRGNYGYTF. CDR3 DNA sequence: TGTGCCAGTAGTCGGGACAGGGGTAACTATGGCTACACCTTC.

J is TRBJ1-1 and V is TRBV10-3; TRBD1 aligns across 12 bases. CDR1 is ENHRY, CDR2 SYGVKD, per germline. Trimming at V came to 10 bases and at J to 3 bases, leaving 6 bases not matched to a gene. This CDR3 is built from 14 residues. The CDR3 nucleotides are TGTGCCACCACGGGACAGGGGGCAGACACTGAAGCTTTCTTT. Translating it yields CATTGQGADTEAFF.

The chain recombines TRBV9 with TRBJ2-3; TRBD2 agrees at 11 bases. V lost 0 bases and J lost 3; bases outside the gene matches: 0. Germline-derived CDR1 and CDR2 are SGDLS and YYNGEE. This CDR3 is 15 amino acids long. The CDR3 sequence: CASSVGTSGTDTQYF. For the CDR3, the DNA is TGTGCCAGCAGCGTAGGGACTAGCGGGACAGATACGCAGTATTTT.

V usage is TRBV7-8 and J usage is TRBJ2-7; possibly TRBD1 for D (5 bases). CDR3 length equals 15 residues. The V end was cut by 5 bases, the J end by 0 bases, with 14 bases between. The V gene's germline CDR1 is SGHVS and CDR2 FQNEAQ. The CDR3 loop is CASSPGRETSYEQYF. The CDR3 region has the DNA TGTGCCAGCAGCCCAGGCAGGGAAACCTCCTACGAGCAGTACTTC.

The chain links TRBV11-2 to TRBJ2-7; TRBD2 aligns across 7 bases. V was clipped by 0 bases and J by 3 bases; unmatched bases: 2. CDR3 length: 14 residues. Germline lookup yields CDR1 SGHAT and CDR2 FQNNGV. The CDR3 is CASSLDRGVYEQYF. As DNA, the CDR3 is TGTGCCAGCAGCTTAGATCGGGGGGTCTACGAGCAGTACTTC.

The gene calls are TRBV4-3 and TRBJ1-6, with a weak D call TRBD1 (5 bases). The length of the CDR3 is 16 residues. V shed 0 bases and J shed 9 bases, with 15 bases lying between them. Looked up from germline, CDR1 is LGHNA and CDR2 is YSLEER. The CDR3 DNA is TGCGCCAGCAGCCAAGAAGCAGGGTGGTTTAGTTCACCCCTCCACTTT. The encoded protein is CASSQEAGWFSSPLHF.

This clone was detected a few times. The chain combines TRBV6-4 with TRBJ2-1, with TRBD2 identical over 14 bases. V lost 3 bases and J lost 7; bases outside the gene matches: 11. The CDR3 is 18 amino acids. The germline V gene has CDR1 MRHNA and CDR2 SNTAGT. The CDR3 bases are TGTGCCAGCAGTGATTCGGGACTAGCGGGAGTTGGGCCTAATGAGCAGTTCTTC. Protein: CASSDSGLAGVGPNEQFF.

The CDR3 DNA reads TGTGCCAGCAGCTTGGCCGGGTCGGAGACCCAGTACTTC. Protein sequence: CASSLAGSETQYF. V is TRBV5-8 and J is TRBJ2-5; no clear D gene. CDR1 and CDR2 from the germline V gene are SGHTS and YDEGEE. V lost 0 bases, J lost 5 bases, and 8 bases lay in between. The CDR3 length is 13 residues.

This rearrangement joins TRBV20-1 to TRBJ1-5, with 8 bases fitting TRBD1. The J segment lost 3 bases and the V segment lost 3 bases, leaving 13 bases of the junction unmatched. Germline-derived CDR1 and CDR2 are DFQATT and SNEGSKA (reference sequence). The CDR3 totals 17 residues. The CDR3 DNA sequence: TGCAGTGCTAGTTTGGGGGACAGGTTTCTCCACAATCAGCCCCAGCATTTT. It yields the protein CSASLGDRFLHNQPQHF.

The gene calls are TRBV13 and TRBJ2-1; TRBD1 is a possible D gene (5 bases). This CDR3 contains 14 residues. Germline CDR1 reads PRHDT; CDR2 reads FYEKMQ (reference sequence). V gave up 4 bases and J gave up 7 bases, with 14 bases separating them. CDR3 DNA: TGTGCCAGCAGCTCCCCCCTAAAGGGGAATGAGCAGTTCTTC. Protein: CASSSPLKGNEQFF.

The chain recombines TRBV30 with TRBJ2-7; 8 bases align to TRBD1. The CDR3 consists of 14 residues. Germline-derived CDR1 and CDR2 are GTSNPN and SVGIG (reference sequence). V shed 2 bases and J 3 bases; nucleotides not matched to a gene: 6. Written as DNA, the CDR3 is TGTGCCTGGAGTCAGGGGGCGCGTTTCTACGAGCAGTACTTC. Its protein product is CAWSQGARFYEQYF. Variable domain in full (rest from reference TRBV30 and TRBJ2-7): SQTIHQWPATLVQPVGSPLSLECTVEGTSNPNLYWYRQAAGRGLQLLFYSVGIGQISSEVPQNLSASRPQDRQFILSSKKLLLSDSGFYLCAWSQGARFYEQYFGPGTRLTVT.

The chain uses TRBV6-5 and TRBJ1-2, with 7 nucleotides matching TRBD1. CDR1 and CDR2 from the germline V gene are MNHEY and SVGAGI. After removal of 8 bases from V and 3 bases from J, the junction contained 9 bases not matched to a gene. The CDR3 runs 14 residues. Here the CDR3 DNA reads TGTGCCAGCGGAGGGACAGCAGCTTACTATGGCTACACCTTC. Protein sequence: CASGGTAAYYGYTF.

V usage is TRBV11-2 and J usage is TRBJ2-3, with 14 bases lining up with TRBD2. CDR3 length: 15 amino acids. With V trimmed by 7 bases and J by 14 bases, 14 bases remained unmatched. Germline V gene lookup returns CDR1 SGHAT and CDR2 FQNNGV. CDR3 DNA: TGTGCCAGCACCCTGGGACTAGCGGGAGCCGCCGATAGGTATTTT. It is translated as CASTLGLAGAADRYF.

The chain joins TRBV9 to TRBJ2-1, with 16 bases identical to TRBD2. Trimming at V came to 4 bases and at J to 10 bases, leaving 5 bases not matched to a gene. Germline CDR1 reads SGDLS; CDR2 reads YYNGEE. The CDR3 extends over 15 amino acids. The CDR3 nucleotides are TGTGCCAGCAGCCGGGGACTAGCGGGAGGGGGAGAGCAGTTCTTC. It yields the protein CASSRGLAGGGEQFF.

J is TRBJ1-6 and V is TRBV4-2, with D maybe TRBD1 (5 bases). The CDR3 covers 17 residues. The germline V and J ends were trimmed by 1 base and 0 bases, with 10 bases remaining between them. Germline V lookup: CDR1 LGHNA, CDR2 YNFKEQ. This CDR3 is CASSQGGTSSYNSPLHF. CDR3 DNA: TGTGCCAGCAGCCAAGGGGGCACAAGCTCCTATAATTCACCCCTCCACTTT.

The chain carries TRBV28 and TRBJ2-7; 7 bases match TRBD2. The germline V gene has CDR1 MDHEN and CDR2 SYDVKM. Trimming removed 8 bases from V and 1 base from J; junction bases left unmatched: 8. The CDR3 consists of 14 residues. The CDR3 loop is CASSSGQSSYEQYF. CDR3 DNA: TGTGCCAGCTCTAGCGGCCAAAGTTCCTACGAGCAGTACTTC.

The CDR3 DNA reads TGCAGCGGTCCCGGGACAGGAAACACTGAAGCTTTCTTT. Amino acid sequence: CSGPGTGNTEAFF. The chain has TRBV29-1 and TRBJ1-1; TRBD1 agrees at 8 bases. Germline V gene sequence: CDR1 SQVTM, CDR2 ANQGSEA. The length of the CDR3 is 13 residues. V dropped 7 bases and J dropped 2; count of bases not matched to a gene: 6.

The CDR3 loop is CASGTRGTGELFF. Written as DNA, the CDR3 is TGTGCCAGCGGAACCCGGGGCACCGGGGAGCTGTTTTTT. The V call is TRBV28, the J call TRBJ2-2, with TRBD2 as a possible D gene (5 bases). V was pared by 8 bases and J by 4 bases, with 11 bases between. The CDR3 contains 13 residues. Germline values: CDR1 MDHEN, CDR2 SYDVKM.